Sequencing of this T cell receptor (beta chain) was carried out in a study of blood T cells in healthy people across ages. It was with a sample-barcoded 5' primer and a J-beta primer mix that a second PCR of roughly 6 to 11 cycles was run. TCRdb re-analysed the 5' RACE reads in MiXCR, keeping a single row per CDR3 protein. In the table there are 580,000 or so distinct CDR3 sequences, 40% to 50% of which are singletons. With regard to this clonotype: Its target is not known.

Findings and caveats of the study: With age, beta diversity per million T cells declined roughly linearly, significantly by 30 to 50.

The CDR3 runs to 14 residues. Germline CDR1 MGHDK, CDR2 SYGVNS. Trimming left V 3 bases short and J 3 bases short, with 12 bases between. The clonotype comes from an older man in good health. The rearrangement uses TRBV25-1 and TRBJ2-7; a possible D gene is TRBD1 (5 bases). Material for sequencing was blood. CDR3 region: CASSDSGKVYEQYF. CDR3 nucleotide sequence: TGTGCCAGCAGTGACTCAGGGAAAGTCTACGAGCAGTACTTC.